One sample yielded the 30 T cell receptor beta chains listed below, sequenced in a study of blood T cell repertoires in COVID-19. Here immunoSEQ multiplex PCR was the method, and the copy in TCRdb shows in-frame clones only, minus some. The table includes 95,000 to 150,000 clones, around 80% detected once. Sequencing was carried out using peripheral blood. Receptors originate from a man aged 25 to 45 with COVID-19, enrolled during active disease.

This chain links TRBV2 with TRBJ2-5; perhaps TRBD2 as D (5 bases). This CDR3 contains 13 residues. Trimming cost V 8 bases and J 5 bases, with 15 bases left between them. The germline V gene encodes CDR1 SNHLY and CDR2 FYNNEI. Here the CDR3 DNA reads TGTGCCAGCGGGCCGCCAAGAGGGGAGACCCAGTACTTC. It is translated as CASGPPRGETQYF.

The CDR3, as DNA: TGTGCCAGCAGCGCCACAGGGGGCGCGCATGAAAAACTGTTTTTT. Protein sequence: CASSATGGAHEKLFF. This rearrangement joins TRBV9 to TRBJ1-4; 9 bases align to TRBD1. J lost 6 bases, V lost 3 bases, and 6 bases had no gene match. The CDR3 consists of 15 residues. The germline gives CDR1 SGDLS, CDR2 YYNGEE.

The rearrangement links TRBV10-3 to TRBJ1-2; 10 bases map to TRBD1. CDR1 is ENHRY and CDR2 is SYGVKD in the germline V gene. The V and J ends lost 4 bases and 8 bases, in that order; junction bases with no gene match: 13. The CDR3 runs to 16 residues. The CDR3 loop reads CAISGLPGTGVRGYTF. The CDR3 DNA is TGTGCCATCAGTGGTCTACCTGGGACAGGGGTGAGAGGCTACACCTTC.

The chain combines TRBV9 with TRBJ2-3; 8 bases match TRBD1. Germline CDR1 is SGDLS and CDR2 is YYNGEE. This CDR3 spans 16 amino acids. V gave up 3 bases and J gave up 0 bases; unmatched junction bases: 6. CDR3 DNA sequence: TGTGCCAGCAGCGGACAGGGGAGTACTAGCACAGATACGCAGTATTTT. Amino acid sequence: CASSGQGSTSTDTQYF. Combining the CDR3 with reference TRBV9 and TRBJ2-3 gives the whole variable domain DSGVTQTPKHLITATGQRVTLRCSPRSGDLSVYWYQQSLDQGLQFLIQYYNGEERAKGNILERFSAQQFPDLHSELNLSSLELGDSALYFCASSGQGSTSTDTQYFGPGTRLTVL.

This clone was counted only a few times. Other DNA sequences from this sample encode an identical CDR3 as well. The V call is TRBV6-5, the J call TRBJ2-7; 8 nucleotides line up with TRBD1. After removal of 4 bases from V and 3 bases from J, the junction contained 2 bases not matched to a gene. CDR1 MNHEY and CDR2 SVGAGI come from the germline V gene. CDR3 size: 13 residues. The CDR3 DNA follows: TGTGCCAGCAGTTCAGACAGGGGCTACGAGCAGTACTTC. This encodes CASSSDRGYEQYF.

J is TRBJ2-1 and V is TRBV6-2 or TRBV6-3, with D uncertain. The CDR3 is 12 residues long. V shed 6 bases and J shed 8 bases, with 11 bases lying between them. Germline V CDR1 and CDR2: MNHEY, SVGEGT. In DNA, the CDR3 is TGTGCCAGCAGCCTACGGTTGGATGAGCAGTTCTTC. Encoded protein: CASSLRLDEQFF.

The chain has TRBV4-1 and TRBJ1-1; maybe TRBD1 (5 bases). CDR3 length: 15 amino acids. Germline loops: CDR1 MGHRA, CDR2 YSYEKL. Trimming removed 0 bases from V and 1 base from J, with 9 bases in between. The CDR3 region is CASSQEWGGNTEAFF. DNA of the CDR3: TGCGCCAGCAGCCAAGAGTGGGGGGGGAACACTGAAGCTTTCTTT.

The chain uses TRBV6-1 and TRBJ2-4; the D gene is possibly TRBD2 (5 bases). V was shortened by 3 bases and J by 3 bases, with 9 bases between the two germline ends. The CDR3 runs 14 residues. CDR1 is MNHNS and CDR2 is SASEGT in the germline V gene. The CDR3 spells CASSETRGKNIQYF. The CDR3 DNA is TGTGCCAGCAGTGAGACCCGGGGCAAAAACATTCAGTACTTC.

This sequence joins TRBV29-1 and TRBJ2-3; no reliable D call. The CDR3 sequence is 13 residues long. Germline-derived CDR1 and CDR2 are SQVTM and ANQGSEA. Deletions cut 8 bases from V and 4 bases from J, with 16 bases between. The CDR3 DNA sequence: TGCAGCCCCGTCGGGTCTTTTCCAGATACGCAGTATTTT. Translation: CSPVGSFPDTQYF.

The rearrangement joins TRBV7-2 to TRBJ2-4, with D possibly TRBD1 on 6 matching bases. This CDR3 has 15 amino acids. With 10 bases removed from V and 6 bases from J, the gap between germline ends came to 22 bases. CDR1 is SGHTA and CDR2 is FQGNSA in the germline V gene. This CDR3 reads CATSPINRELNIQYF. The DNA for the CDR3 is TGTGCCACCTCACCTATTAACAGGGAACTAAACATTCAGTACTTC.

J is TRBJ1-1 and V is TRBV5-1; possibly TRBD1 for D (5 bases). Deletions cut 0 bases from V and 8 bases from J, with 14 bases between. The length of the CDR3 is 14 residues. Germline V gene sequence: CDR1 SGHRS, CDR2 YFSETQ. The CDR3 reads CASSLAGGRAEAFF. As DNA, the CDR3 is TGCGCCAGCAGCTTGGCGGGGGGAAGAGCCGAAGCTTTCTTT.

In DNA, the CDR3 is TGTGCCAGCAGCCTAGACCTTAGGGGGCAGTTCTCTGGAAACACCATATATTTT. Translating it yields CASSLDLRGQFSGNTIYF. V is TRBV3-1 (or the pseudogene TRBV3-2) and J is TRBJ1-3, with TRBD1 matching 7 bases. With 4 bases clipped from V and 0 bases from J, the junction kept 12 bases outside the gene matches. From germline, CDR1 is LGHDT and CDR2 YNNKEL (reference sequence). The CDR3 runs to 18 residues.

The genes are TRBV30 and TRBJ2-3; 7 bases line up with TRBD1. Germline V gives CDR1 GTSNPN, CDR2 SVGIG (reference sequence). The V segment lost 7 bases and the J segment 6 bases; nucleotides outside the gene matches: 13. The CDR3 extends over 14 amino acids. CDR3 in amino acids: CASNREGALDTQYF. Written as DNA, the CDR3 is TGTGCCTCAAACAGAGAGGGGGCGCTCGATACGCAGTATTTT.

CDR3 sequence (DNA): TGTGCCAGCAGTGGGCCCTCATATGAGCAGTTCTTC. This gives the protein CASSGPSYEQFF. This sequence joins TRBV2 and TRBJ2-1; D not resolved. This CDR3 is built from 12 residues. From germline, CDR1 is SNHLY and CDR2 FYNNEI. V dropped 4 bases and J dropped 8 bases, with 9 bases sitting between them.

The CDR3 nucleotides are TGTGCCAGCAGCTTAGGATTCGGACAGAAAGGTACTGAAGCTTTCTTT. This sequence encodes CASSLGFGQKGTEAFF. This chain joins TRBV7-9 and TRBJ1-1; TRBD1 might be the D (6 bases). Germline lookup yields CDR1 SEHNR and CDR2 FQNEAQ (reference sequence). The CDR3 spans 16 residues. Deletions cut 1 base from V and 5 bases from J, with 17 bases between.

The chain links TRBV15 to TRBJ1-2; D uncertain. The CDR3 is 14 amino acids. CDR1 is LNHNV, CDR2 YYDKDF, per germline (reference sequence). With 0 bases removed from V and 6 bases from J, the gap between germline ends came to 11 bases. The CDR3 DNA reads as TGTGCCACCAGCAGAGATGATCGGGTGGATGGCTACACCTTC. Encoded protein: CATSRDDRVDGYTF.

The chain has TRBV10-3 and TRBJ1-1; perhaps TRBD1 as D (6 bases). With 4 bases removed from V and 0 bases from J, the gap between germline ends came to 15 bases. The CDR3 spans 16 residues. Germline-derived CDR1 and CDR2 are ENHRY and SYGVKD. The CDR3 protein is CAISAQGPTMNTEAFF. In DNA form, the CDR3 reads TGTGCCATCAGTGCGCAGGGGCCAACCATGAACACTGAAGCTTTCTTT.

This sequence joins TRBV2 and TRBJ2-5, with D hard to call. Germline lookup yields CDR1 SNHLY and CDR2 FYNNEI. Trimming pared 7 bases from V and 5 bases from J, leaving 11 bases between. The CDR3 loop spans 12 amino acids. The DNA of the CDR3 is TGTGCCAGCAATTCCCTCCCTGAGACCCAGTACTTC. Protein: CASNSLPETQYF. Looking up the rest from reference TRBV2 and TRBJ2-5 gives the full variable domain: EPEVTQTPSHQVTQMGQEVILRCVPISNHLYFYWYRQILGQKVEFLVSFYNNEISEKSEIFDDQFSVERPDGSNFTLKIRSTKLEDSAMYFCASNSLPETQYFGPGTRLLVL.

V usage is TRBV6-1 and J usage is TRBJ2-1, with a tentative D call TRBD2 (6 bases). Trimming removed 1 base at V and 9 bases at J, with 13 bases between. Looked up from germline, CDR1 is MNHNS and CDR2 is SASEGT. CDR3 length: 14 amino acids. DNA of the CDR3: TGTGCCAGCAGTGAAGTGGGGGGACCGGGTGAGCAGTTCTTC. It specifies CASSEVGGPGEQFF.

The chain uses TRBV5-1 and TRBJ2-1; no clear D gene. V was pared by 0 bases and J by 7 bases, with 14 bases between. The CDR3 is 15 amino acids. Germline CDR1 SGHRS, CDR2 YFSETQ. The CDR3: CASSLGSAGLNEQFF. The CDR3 DNA is TGCGCCAGCAGCTTGGGCTCGGCAGGTTTGAATGAGCAGTTCTTC. The full variable domain, in which reference TRBV5-1 and TRBJ2-1 provide the parts outside the CDR3, is KAGVTQTPRYLIKTRGQQVTLSCSPISGHRSVSWYQQTPGQGLQFLFEYFSETQRNKGNFPGRFSGRQFSNSRSEMNVSTLELGDSALYLCASSLGSAGLNEQFFGPGTRLTVL.

The chain links TRBV20-1 to TRBJ2-3; 9 positions match TRBD1. CDR1 and CDR2 from the germline V gene are DFQATT and SNEGSKA (reference sequence). V shed 5 bases, J shed 10 bases, and the junction held 4 bases outside the gene matches. The CDR3 contains 11 residues. The CDR3 DNA reads as TGCAGTGCTCCGCGACAGGGGGCGCAGTATTTT. This codes for CSAPRQGAQYF.

This chain links TRBV7-6 with TRBJ1-6, with 9 bases aligning to TRBD1. Germline V CDR1 and CDR2: SGHVS, FNYEAQ. CDR3 size: 14 residues. V lost 5 bases to trimming and J lost 8 bases; unmatched junction nucleotides: 4. This CDR3 reads CASSPDRGDSPLHF. The CDR3, as DNA: TGTGCCAGCAGCCCGGACAGGGGTGATTCACCCCTCCACTTT.

The chain links TRBV6-5 to TRBJ1-2; no firm D call. The CDR3 spans 15 residues. CDR1 is MNHEY and CDR2 is SVGAGI in the germline V gene. V was cut by 2 bases and J by 0 bases, with 10 bases left in between. The DNA for the CDR3 is TGTGCCAGCAGTTACGGAGGGTCCCCTAACTATGGCTACACCTTC. Translation: CASSYGGSPNYGYTF.

V and J are TRBV6-5 and TRBJ2-1; D is possibly TRBD1 (8 bases). The length of the CDR3 is 15 residues. The germline V and J ends were trimmed by 6 bases and 6 bases, with 18 bases remaining between them. Germline CDR1 reads MNHEY; CDR2 reads SVGAGI. In nucleotides, the CDR3 is TGTGCCAGCAGCGGGCCACAGGGGGGGGGCAATGAGCAGTTCTTC. The encoded protein is CASSGPQGGGNEQFF.

This chain links TRBV12-3 or TRBV12-4 with TRBJ2-7; D may be TRBD1 (6 bases). The CDR3 is 13 amino acids. V shed 6 bases and J shed 7 bases, with 16 bases lying between them. CDR3 sequence (DNA): TGTGCCAGCAGAGTACAGGGTTTCGGGGAGCAGTACTTC. It encodes CASRVQGFGEQYF.

V gene TRBV6-1 combines with J gene TRBJ1-2, with TRBD1 identical over 7 bases. The CDR3 totals 15 residues. CDR1 is MNHNS and CDR2 is SASEGT in the germline V gene. J gave up 2 bases and V 3 bases, and 6 bases lay outside the gene matches. This CDR3 is CASSDGRQGNYGYTF. As DNA, the CDR3 is TGTGCCAGCAGTGACGGAAGACAGGGAAACTATGGCTACACCTTC.

The V gene is TRBV3-1 (or the pseudogene TRBV3-2), the J gene TRBJ2-7; 7 bases agree with TRBD2. V shed 1 base, J shed 7 bases, and the junction held 7 bases outside the gene matches. The germline V gene encodes CDR1 LGHDT and CDR2 YNNKEL (reference sequence). The CDR3 spans 14 residues. CDR3 DNA sequence: TGTGCCAGCAGCCAAGGGGGGACTACCCGGGAGCAGTACTTC. It is translated as CASSQGGTTREQYF.

The genes are TRBV29-1 and TRBJ1-4; D is uncertain. The germline CDR1 and CDR2 sequences are SQVTM and ANQGSEA. The CDR3 is made up of 14 amino acids. V was cut by 2 bases and J by 3 bases, with 10 bases left in between. The CDR3 nucleotides are TGCAGCGTTGAAATTTCGAGGTCTAATGAAAAACTGTTTTTT. Translating gives CSVEISRSNEKLFF.

The V and J genes are TRBV5-6 and TRBJ2-1, with D tentatively TRBD2 (5 bases). This CDR3 comprises 16 residues. V was cut by 0 bases and J by 3 bases, with 13 bases left in between. In germline, CDR1 is SGHDT, CDR2 YYEEEE. The CDR3 DNA reads TGTGCCAGCAGCTTGGTGCCGGGAACGGGCTACAATGAGCAGTTCTTC. It is translated as CASSLVPGTGYNEQFF.

This sequence joins TRBV19 and TRBJ1-1; D unresolved. Germline V gives CDR1 LNHDA, CDR2 SQIVND (reference sequence). Trimming took 5 bases from V and 3 from J, leaving 10 bases between them. The length of the CDR3 is 13 residues. Written as DNA, the CDR3 is TGTGCCAGTAGTCGAAACGGGTACACTGAAGCTTTCTTT. Its translation is CASSRNGYTEAFF. The full variable domain, with the rest looked up from reference TRBV19 and TRBJ1-1, is DGGITQSPKYLFRKEGQNVTLSCEQNLNHDAMYWYRQDPGQGLRLIYYSQIVNDFQKGDIAEGYSVSREKKESFPLTVTSAQKNPTAFYLCASSRNGYTEAFFGQGTRLTVV.